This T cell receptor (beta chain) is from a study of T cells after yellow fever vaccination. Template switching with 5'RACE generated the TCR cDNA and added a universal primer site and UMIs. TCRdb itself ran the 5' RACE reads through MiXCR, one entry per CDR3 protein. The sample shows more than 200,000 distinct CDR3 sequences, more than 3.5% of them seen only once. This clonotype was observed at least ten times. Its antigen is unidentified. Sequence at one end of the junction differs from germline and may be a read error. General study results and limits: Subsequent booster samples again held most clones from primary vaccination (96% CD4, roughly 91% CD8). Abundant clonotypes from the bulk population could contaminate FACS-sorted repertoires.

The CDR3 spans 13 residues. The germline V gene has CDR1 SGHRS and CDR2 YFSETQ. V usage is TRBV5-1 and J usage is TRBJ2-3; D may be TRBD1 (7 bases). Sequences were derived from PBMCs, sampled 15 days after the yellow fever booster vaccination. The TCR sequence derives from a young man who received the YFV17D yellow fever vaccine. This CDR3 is CASRGEGTDTQYF. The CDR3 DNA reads TGTGCCAGCAGGGGGGAGGGCACAGATACGCAGTATTTT.